Shown below are 28 T cell receptor beta chains from a single sample sequenced in a study of blood T cell repertoires in COVID-19. Measured with immunoSEQ multiplex PCR; TCRdb has only the in-frame clones, and not every one. The profile shows about 380,000 clones, 81% of them singletons. The sequenced sample was peripheral blood. The receptors stem from a human donor with acute or convalescent COVID-19. The donor label of this sample is uncertain.

The chain uses TRBV2 and TRBJ2-7, with D perhaps TRBD2 (5 bases). Germline V gene sequence: CDR1 SNHLY, CDR2 FYNNEI. The CDR3 contains 14 residues. V lost 4 bases and J 0 bases, leaving 10 bases between the germline ends. CDR3 residues: CASSVGLSSYEQYF. The CDR3 DNA sequence: TGTGCCAGCAGTGTCGGACTTTCCTCCTACGAGCAGTACTTC.

V is TRBV11-3 and J is TRBJ2-1; 8 bases match TRBD2. V gave up 6 bases and J gave up 11 bases; unmatched junction bases: 12. Germline V gene sequence: CDR1 SGHNT, CDR2 YENEEA. The CDR3 spans 14 residues. CDR3 DNA: TGTGCCAGCAGTCCAACCCCTAGCGGGCGGAAGCAGTTCTTC. Translated: CASSPTPSGRKQFF.

The chain uses TRBV5-6 and TRBJ2-7; 9 bases match TRBD1. Germline CDR1 and CDR2: SGHDT and YYEEEE. The CDR3 loop spans 17 amino acids. V shed 4 bases, J shed 6 bases, and the junction held 17 bases outside the gene matches. The CDR3 DNA follows: TGTGCCAGCAGCCTACTCCAAGGGGGACAGGGTAATAGCGAGCAGTACTTC. This encodes CASSLLQGGQGNSEQYF.

This chain links TRBV20-1 with TRBJ1-1, with D tentatively TRBD1 (5 bases). Germline V CDR1 and CDR2: DFQATT, SNEGSKA (reference sequence). V lost 6 bases and J lost 9, with 14 bases in between. The CDR3 is made up of 11 amino acids. The CDR3 is CSATEGLKAFF. In DNA form, the CDR3 reads TGCAGTGCCACGGAGGGACTGAAAGCTTTCTTT.

The chain links TRBV30 to TRBJ1-4; 9 bases line up with TRBD1. Germline V gene data show CDR1 as GTSNPN and CDR2 as SVGIG (reference sequence). Trimming at V came to 0 bases and at J to 2 bases, leaving 1 base not matched to a gene. This CDR3 contains 15 residues. CDR3 sequence (DNA): TGTGCCTGGAGTGTTGACAGGGGGACTAATGAAAAACTGTTTTTT. Translated: CAWSVDRGTNEKLFF. The variable domain in full, with the rest retrieved from reference TRBV30 and TRBJ1-4, is SQTIHQWPATLVQPVGSPLSLECTVEGTSNPNLYWYRQAAGRGLQLLFYSVGIGQISSEVPQNLSASRPQDRQFILSSKKLLLSDSGFYLCAWSVDRGTNEKLFFGSGTQLSVL.

The rearrangement links TRBV28 to TRBJ1-6, with 9 nucleotides matching TRBD1. The CDR3 totals 16 residues. Germline V lookup: CDR1 MDHEN, CDR2 SYDVKM. V was clipped by 2 bases and J by 10 bases; unmatched bases: 9. CDR3 sequence reads: CASSLVRGTGYSPLHF. The DNA of the CDR3 is TGTGCCAGCAGTTTAGTGAGGGGGACAGGGTACTCACCCCTCCACTTT.

The CDR3 sequence: CASSQVRQGGYTF. CDR3 in DNA: TGTGCCAGCAGCCAAGTCCGGCAGGGAGGCTACACCTTC. J is TRBJ1-2 and V is TRBV14, with D possibly being TRBD1 (5 bases). Germline CDR1 and CDR2: SGHDN and FVKESK. Trimming took 1 base from V and 8 from J, leaving 11 bases between them. The CDR3 covers 13 residues.

V is TRBV4-2 and J is TRBJ1-3; D may be TRBD1 (6 bases). CDR3 length equals 17 residues. CDR1 is LGHNA and CDR2 is YNFKEQ in the germline V gene. Trimming left V 0 bases short and J 3 bases short, with 15 bases between. The CDR3 region is CASSQDYRQGHGNTIYF. Here the CDR3 DNA reads TGTGCCAGCAGCCAAGATTACCGTCAGGGGCATGGAAACACCATATATTTT.

A note on this clone: The same CDR3 can be traced to other DNA sequences in this sample. Here the CDR3 DNA reads TGTGCCAGCAGCGCAGGGGGCACTGAAGCTTTCTTT. Its translation is CASSAGGTEAFF. V usage is TRBV28 and J usage is TRBJ1-1; 7 bases are shared with TRBD1. The ends lost 6 bases at V and 4 bases at J; junction bases unmatched: 2. The CDR3 length is 12 residues. Germline CDR1 reads MDHEN; CDR2 reads SYDVKM.

The rearrangement joins TRBV7-2 to TRBJ1-2; TRBD1 aligns across 8 bases. V lost 5 bases and J lost 3; bases outside the gene matches: 8. The CDR3 has 15 amino acids. CDR1 is SGHTA and CDR2 is FQGNSA in the germline V gene. The CDR3 reads CASSQNLQGDYGYTF. CDR3 bases: TGTGCCAGCAGCCAAAACCTACAGGGGGACTATGGCTACACCTTC.

This clone has just a few counts. The gene calls are TRBV24-1 and TRBJ2-1; D remains ambiguous. Trimming took 4 bases from V and 5 from J, leaving 14 bases between them. The CDR3 spans 15 residues. Germline-derived CDR1 and CDR2 are KGHDR and SFDVKD. The CDR3 reads CATSDRRLEHNEQFF. CDR3 DNA sequence: TGTGCCACCAGTGACCGACGGCTGGAGCACAATGAGCAGTTCTTC.

This clone appeared a few times. V usage is TRBV7-9 and J usage is TRBJ1-1; 10 bases fit TRBD1. Unmatched junction bases numbered 0, after V lost 1 base and J lost 4 bases. There are 14 residues in the CDR3. Germline V gene data show CDR1 as SEHNR and CDR2 as FQNEAQ (reference sequence). The CDR3 region is CASSLGDRGTEAFF. CDR3 nucleotide sequence: TGTGCCAGCAGCTTAGGGGACAGGGGCACTGAAGCTTTCTTT.

The CDR3, as DNA: TGTGCCAGCAGCTTAAGTACAGGGGGCTACGAATATCAGGGTTACGAGCAGTACTTC. The encoded protein is CASSLSTGGYEYQGYEQYF. The chain has TRBV7-8 and TRBJ2-7, with TRBD1 matching 9 bases. In germline, CDR1 is SGHVS, CDR2 FQNEAQ. This CDR3 contains 19 residues. The ends lost 2 bases at V and 4 bases at J; junction bases unmatched: 18.

The sample holds a few counts of this clone. The chain has TRBV30 and TRBJ1-6, with D unresolved. From germline, CDR1 is GTSNPN and CDR2 SVGIG (reference sequence). This CDR3 is built from 17 residues. V shed 0 bases and J shed 0 bases, with 12 bases lying between them. DNA for the CDR3: TGTGCCTGGAGTGTACCGGGTAGAATCTCCTATAATTCACCCCTCCACTTT. This encodes CAWSVPGRISYNSPLHF.

CDR3: CASSRGTRLAGGHPYNEQFF. In nucleotides, the CDR3 is TGTGCCAGCAGCCGAGGGACAAGACTAGCGGGAGGCCATCCCTACAATGAGCAGTTCTTC. V is TRBV5-8 and J is TRBJ2-1; 13 nucleotides agree with TRBD2. Germline-derived CDR1 and CDR2 are SGHTS and YDEGEE. J was trimmed by 2 bases and V by 4 bases; bases with no gene match: 15. The CDR3 covers 20 residues. The full variable domain, in which reference TRBV5-8 and TRBJ2-1 provide the parts outside the CDR3, is EAGVTQSPTHLIKTRGQQATLRCSPISGHTSVYWYQQALGLGLQFLLWYDEGEERNRGNFPPRFSGRQFPNYSSELNVNALELEDSALYLCASSRGTRLAGGHPYNEQFFGPGTRLTVL.

J is TRBJ2-3 and V is TRBV9, with 7 bases identical to TRBD2. The CDR3 consists of 15 residues. V lost 0 bases and J lost 5; bases outside the gene matches: 6. Germline lookup yields CDR1 SGDLS and CDR2 YYNGEE. CDR3 bases: TGTGCCAGCAGCGTAGTCCCCGGGGGGATAGATACGCAGTATTTT. Its translation is CASSVVPGGIDTQYF.

The sample holds a few counts of this clone. V usage is TRBV14 and J usage is TRBJ2-7, with D possibly matching TRBD2 (6 bases). The germline V gene has CDR1 SGHDN and CDR2 FVKESK. V shed 1 base and J shed 3 bases, with 13 bases lying between them. This CDR3 comprises 15 residues. The CDR3 reads CASSQVAWGGYEQYF. The CDR3 DNA is TGTGCCAGCAGCCAAGTCGCGTGGGGAGGCTACGAGCAGTACTTC.

J is TRBJ1-5 and V is TRBV7-8; TRBD1 matches at 8 bases. Germline CDR1 and CDR2: SGHVS and FQNEAQ. The CDR3 covers 15 residues. The ends lost 4 bases at V and 7 bases at J; junction bases unmatched: 9. The CDR3 coding sequence is TGTGCCAGCAGCTCCGGGACAGGCGCTCCCCAGCCCCAGCATTTT. It encodes CASSSGTGAPQPQHF.

This clone was recorded only once. V and J are TRBV6-8 and TRBJ2-7; 8 positions match TRBD2. This CDR3 is 16 amino acids long. In germline, CDR1 is MNHGY, CDR2 SAAAGT. Losses at the gene ends were 5 bases for V and 4 bases for J; bases not matched to a gene: 13. In DNA form, the CDR3 reads TGTGCCAGCAGTCCAAGGGTAGCGGGACCACTTTACGAGCAGTACTTC. It is translated as CASSPRVAGPLYEQYF.

This clone has a single count. The V gene is TRBV9, the J gene TRBJ2-3; D is uncertain. The CDR3 loop spans 15 amino acids. Between the trimmed V and J ends, which lost 4 bases and 0 bases, there was a span of 12 bases. The germline gives CDR1 SGDLS, CDR2 YYNGEE. The CDR3 spells CASSPHVASTDTQYF. In DNA, the CDR3 is TGTGCCAGCAGCCCCCATGTTGCGAGCACAGATACGCAGTATTTT. The variable domain in full, completed from reference TRBV9 and TRBJ2-3, reads DSGVTQTPKHLITATGQRVTLRCSPRSGDLSVYWYQQSLDQGLQFLIQYYNGEERAKGNILERFSAQQFPDLHSELNLSSLELGDSALYFCASSPHVASTDTQYFGPGTRLTVL.

This chain uses TRBV30 with TRBJ2-3; 7 bases agree with TRBD2. V was clipped by 0 bases and J by 10 bases; unmatched bases: 4. This CDR3 comprises 12 residues. CDR1 and CDR2 from the germline V gene are GTSNPN and SVGIG (reference sequence). The CDR3 DNA follows: TGTGCCTGGAGTGTACGCGGGGGAGCGCAGTATTTT. Amino acid sequence: CAWSVRGGAQYF.

J is TRBJ2-1 and V is TRBV7-9; the match to TRBD2 covers 9 bases. Germline V lookup: CDR1 SEHNR, CDR2 FQNEAQ (reference sequence). The length of the CDR3 is 15 residues. With 1 base clipped from V and 8 bases from J, the junction kept 6 bases outside the gene matches. The CDR3 spells CASSLVLAGRDEQFF. The CDR3 DNA follows: TGTGCCAGCAGCTTAGTTCTAGCGGGAAGGGATGAGCAGTTCTTC.

The chain joins TRBV3-1 (or the pseudogene TRBV3-2) to TRBJ1-5; D gene ambiguous. V lost 1 base and J 0 bases, leaving 7 bases between the germline ends. The CDR3 length is 15 residues. From germline, CDR1 is LGHDT and CDR2 YNNKEL (reference sequence). DNA for the CDR3: TGTGCCAGCAGCCAAGGAGTGAATAGCAATCAGCCCCAGCATTTT. Translation: CASSQGVNSNQPQHF.

This chain joins TRBV6-5 and TRBJ2-7, with TRBD1 matching 7 bases. The J segment lost 4 bases and the V segment lost 6 bases, leaving 12 bases of the junction unmatched. Germline V lookup: CDR1 MNHEY, CDR2 SVGAGI. The CDR3 runs 15 residues. CDR3 DNA: TGTGCCAGCAGCCCCTTAAGGGACAGCCGATACGAGCAGTACTTC. Its translation: CASSPLRDSRYEQYF.

This clone was seen repeatedly, ten times or more. Other DNA sequences within the sample encode an identical CDR3. The chain recombines TRBV11-2 with TRBJ2-2; D ambiguous. This CDR3 comprises 12 residues. Trimming left V 5 bases short and J 5 bases short, with 6 bases between. Germline V gene sequence: CDR1 SGHAT, CDR2 FQNNGV. The CDR3 sequence: CASSLRTGELFF. In nucleotides, the CDR3 is TGTGCCAGCAGCCTACGAACCGGGGAGCTGTTTTTT.

The chain joins TRBV28 to TRBJ1-1, with TRBD1 matching over 7 bases. Germline assignment: CDR1 MDHEN and CDR2 SYDVKM. J gave up 7 bases and V 10 bases, and 18 bases lay outside the gene matches. The CDR3 totals 15 residues. The CDR3 here is CAIKAQGTVRGEAFF. In DNA, the CDR3 is TGTGCCATCAAAGCGCAGGGGACAGTAAGGGGTGAAGCTTTCTTT.

CDR3 region: CASSQDIRTSGTHEQFF. DNA of the CDR3: TGTGCCAGCAGCCAAGATATAAGGACTAGCGGGACGCATGAGCAGTTCTTC. This chain joins TRBV3-1 (or the pseudogene TRBV3-2) and TRBJ2-1, with 12 bases aligning to TRBD2. The trim removed 0 bases at V and 8 bases at J, leaving 8 bases unmatched. The CDR3 runs to 17 residues. CDR1 is LGHDT and CDR2 is YNNKEL in the germline V gene (reference sequence).

The V gene is TRBV18, the J gene TRBJ1-3, with TRBD1 as a possible D gene (6 bases). From germline, CDR1 is KGHSH and CDR2 LQKENI. The CDR3 covers 18 residues. V was trimmed by 8 bases and J by 5 bases, leaving 28 bases between them. As DNA, the CDR3 is TGTGCCAGCCGACCGCCCCTCACAAACAGGGTCGGAAGAAACACCATATATTTT. It specifies CASRPPLTNRVGRNTIYF.